This entry lists 28 T cell receptor beta chains sequenced from one sample in a study of shared clonotypes between healthy human individuals. In the naive CD8 group, cells lacked CD45RO and were positively selected for CCR7, so terminally differentiated effector memory CD45RA+ cells were left out. The repertoire was sequenced with immunoSEQ multiplex PCR; TCRdb's copy has only in-frame clones and lacks some. The sample shows about 580,000 clones, 98% of them seen only once. Material for sequencing was naive CD8+ T cells sorted from blood. Every receptor here comes from a man aged 25 to 40 in good health.

J is TRBJ2-7 and V is TRBV4-1; D is unclear. Germline-derived CDR1 and CDR2 are MGHRA and YSYEKL. The CDR3 loop spans 17 amino acids. V lost 4 bases and J 5 bases, leaving 24 bases between the germline ends. This chain's CDR3 is CASSRPMMMETANEQYF. DNA of the CDR3: TGCGCCAGCAGCCGCCCAATGATGATGGAGACTGCTAACGAGCAGTACTTC.

The chain joins TRBV5-6 to TRBJ2-7, with TRBD1 matching over 7 bases. Looked up from germline, CDR1 is SGHDT and CDR2 is YYEEEE. This CDR3 contains 14 residues. V trimming: 4 bases; J trimming: 3 bases; junction bases outside the gene matches: 7. The CDR3, as DNA: TGTGCCAGCAGCGGGTCGGCAGGGGGCTACGAGCAGTACTTC. Encoded protein: CASSGSAGGYEQYF.

The chain links TRBV30 to TRBJ2-1; no firm D call. From germline, CDR1 is GTSNPN and CDR2 SVGIG (reference sequence). V lost 3 bases and J 6 bases, leaving 6 bases between the germline ends. This CDR3 contains 11 residues. The CDR3 reads CAWSLGNEQFF. CDR3 DNA: TGTGCCTGGAGCTTGGGCAATGAGCAGTTCTTC.

V gene TRBV2 combines with J gene TRBJ1-2, with 10 bases lining up with TRBD1. CDR3 length: 16 amino acids. Germline V lookup: CDR1 SNHLY, CDR2 FYNNEI. V gave up 7 bases and J gave up 4 bases; unmatched junction bases: 12. The CDR3 is CASKRQGAQIRYGYTF. CDR3 DNA: TGTGCCAGCAAGAGACAGGGGGCTCAAATTCGCTATGGCTACACCTTC.

The chain is built from TRBV29-1 and TRBJ2-5, with D perhaps matching TRBD1 (6 bases). Germline CDR1 and CDR2: SQVTM and ANQGSEA. V was trimmed by 6 bases and J by 1 base, leaving 18 bases between them. This CDR3 contains 15 residues. CDR3: CSVTRVDSLQETQYF. For the CDR3, the DNA is TGCAGCGTAACACGAGTGGACAGCCTCCAAGAGACCCAGTACTTC.

The chain recombines TRBV6-5 with TRBJ2-3; possibly TRBD1 for D (6 bases). CDR1 and CDR2 from the germline V gene are MNHEY and SVGAGI. V lost 4 bases and J lost 0, with 11 bases in between. The CDR3 loop spans 15 amino acids. CDR3 loop: CASSWDISSTDTQYF. CDR3 nucleotide sequence: TGTGCCAGCAGTTGGGACATCTCTAGCACAGATACGCAGTATTTT.

The chain uses TRBV9 and TRBJ1-2; tentative D call: TRBD1 (5 bases). The V and J ends lost 8 bases and 6 bases respectively, with 11 bases between them. The CDR3 runs to 11 residues. The germline V gene has CDR1 SGDLS and CDR2 YYNGEE. CDR3 region: CASIPGHGYTF. The CDR3 nucleotides read TGTGCCAGTATACCGGGACATGGCTACACCTTC.

V usage is TRBV7-2 and J usage is TRBJ2-3; 7 bases align to TRBD2. The trim removed 2 bases at V and 1 base at J, leaving 3 bases unmatched. The germline CDR1 and CDR2 sequences are SGHTA and FQGNSA. The CDR3 length is 15 residues. CDR3 protein: CASSLYAGGTDTQYF. The CDR3 DNA follows: TGTGCCAGCAGCTTATATGCGGGAGGCACAGATACGCAGTATTTT.

The J gene is TRBJ2-1, the V gene TRBV10-3; tentatively, D is TRBD2 (6 bases). This CDR3 spans 15 amino acids. V was trimmed by 3 bases and J by 5 bases, leaving 14 bases between them. In germline, CDR1 is ENHRY, CDR2 SYGVKD. The CDR3 DNA reads TGTGCCATCAGTGACCCACCGGGAGCGAACAATGAGCAGTTCTTC. It specifies CAISDPPGANNEQFF.

The rearrangement links TRBV4-3 to TRBJ2-3; 8 nucleotides align to TRBD2. The CDR3 covers 16 residues. With V trimmed by 0 bases and J by 4 bases, 6 bases remained unmatched. CDR1 and CDR2 from the germline V gene are LGHNA and YSLEER. CDR3 residues: CASSQDWREDADTQYF. The CDR3 DNA is TGCGCCAGCAGCCAAGATTGGCGGGAGGACGCAGATACGCAGTATTTT.

This chain connects TRBV5-4 to TRBJ2-1; D is unresolved. The CDR3 runs to 17 residues. The ends were cut back, 0 bases at V and 6 bases at J, with 19 bases in the middle. The germline gives CDR1 SGHNT, CDR2 YYREEE (reference sequence). CDR3 in DNA: TGTGCCAGCAGCTTGGGTCCCCTTTTAAGAGAATCCAATGAGCAGTTCTTC. As protein: CASSLGPLLRESNEQFF.

DNA for the CDR3: TGTGCCAGCAGCGACAGTCTAGCGGGCCAAGCCTACGAGCAGTACTTC. It encodes CASSDSLAGQAYEQYF. V gene TRBV7-9 combines with J gene TRBJ2-7, with 8 bases fitting TRBD2. Germline CDR1 and CDR2: SEHNR and FQNEAQ (reference sequence). The CDR3 has 16 amino acids. V gave up 5 bases and J gave up 2 bases; unmatched junction bases: 11.

V usage is TRBV28 and J usage is TRBJ1-5; possibly TRBD1 for D (5 bases). The ends were cut back, 3 bases at V and 6 bases at J, with 15 bases in the middle. Germline V CDR1 and CDR2: MDHEN, SYDVKM. The CDR3 loop spans 15 amino acids. CDR3 in amino acids: CASSLSRAPLQPQHF. CDR3 nucleotide sequence: TGTGCCAGCAGTTTGAGCAGGGCTCCACTTCAGCCCCAGCATTTT.

This clone is a singleton in its sample. V gene TRBV4-1 combines with J gene TRBJ2-3; D is ambiguous. CDR1 and CDR2 (germline): MGHRA, YSYEKL. V gave up 4 bases and J gave up 5 bases, with 13 bases separating them. The CDR3 has 14 residues. The CDR3 nucleotides read TGCGCCAGCAGCCCCGGGTCGGCGCAAGATACGCAGTATTTT. Its translation: CASSPGSAQDTQYF.

This clone was found once. The rearrangement uses TRBV11-3 and TRBJ2-7; D may be TRBD1 (5 bases). In germline, CDR1 is SGHNT, CDR2 YENEEA. Trimming stripped 1 base from V and 6 bases from J, with 10 bases between. The CDR3 is 13 residues long. The CDR3 spells CASSLGTDSEQYF. CDR3 coding DNA: TGTGCCAGCAGCTTAGGCACAGACAGCGAGCAGTACTTC.

V is TRBV14 and J is TRBJ2-3, with D tentatively TRBD1 or TRBD2 (6 bases each). V lost 4 bases and J lost 0, with 20 bases in between. Germline V gives CDR1 SGHDN, CDR2 FVKESK. The CDR3 consists of 18 residues. The CDR3 DNA reads TGTGCCAGCAGCCCAGAGGGGGTGCGGGAACCTAGCACAGATACGCAGTATTTT. Its translation: CASSPEGVREPSTDTQYF.

The chain uses TRBV7-6 and TRBJ2-1, with 12 bases that match TRBD2. V was clipped by 5 bases and J by 8 bases; unmatched bases: 10. Germline lookup yields CDR1 SGHVS and CDR2 FNYEAQ. The CDR3 extends over 16 amino acids. CDR3 loop: CASSRLTSGRLDEQFF. As DNA, the CDR3 is TGTGCCAGCAGCCGCCTGACTAGCGGGAGACTCGATGAGCAGTTCTTC. Supplemented by reference TRBV7-6 and TRBJ2-1, the full variable domain reads GAGVSQSPRYKVTKRGQDVALRCDPISGHVSLYWYRQALGQGPEFLTYFNYEAQQDKSGLPNDRFSAERPEGSISTLTIQRTEQRDSAMYRCASSRLTSGRLDEQFFGPGTRLTVL.

The rearrangement links TRBV5-1 to TRBJ2-7, with a tentative D call TRBD2 (5 bases). With 2 bases removed from V and 2 bases from J, the gap between germline ends came to 14 bases. This CDR3 spans 15 amino acids. Germline assignment: CDR1 SGHRS and CDR2 YFSETQ. The CDR3 nucleotides read TGCGCCAGCAGCTTTTTTCCCGGGGTTACCTACGAGCAGTACTTC. Its translation: CASSFFPGVTYEQYF.

This chain connects TRBV4-3 to TRBJ2-7; 12 positions agree with TRBD1. The germline V gene has CDR1 LGHNA and CDR2 YSLEER. Trimming removed 3 bases from V and 6 bases from J; junction bases left unmatched: 9. The CDR3 loop spans 16 amino acids. The CDR3 loop reads CASSHDSGTGGREQYF. The DNA of the CDR3 is TGCGCCAGCAGCCACGATAGCGGGACAGGGGGCCGCGAGCAGTACTTC.

This chain connects TRBV7-9 to TRBJ2-1; D remains ambiguous. This CDR3 is built from 14 residues. The germline gives CDR1 SEHNR, CDR2 FQNEAQ (reference sequence). V was cut by 5 bases and J by 2 bases, with 10 bases left in between. The CDR3 is CASSPHGAYNEQFF. The CDR3 DNA reads TGTGCCAGCAGCCCACACGGAGCCTACAATGAGCAGTTCTTC.

J is TRBJ2-7 and V is TRBV4-1, with a possible D match to TRBD1 (5 bases). CDR1 is MGHRA and CDR2 is YSYEKL in the germline V gene. The CDR3 has 15 residues. Trimming cost V 3 bases and J 0 bases, with 12 bases left between them. CDR3 bases: TGCGCCAGCAGCCACAACAGGTCCCCCTCCTACGAGCAGTACTTC. Its translation is CASSHNRSPSYEQYF.

CDR3 in amino acids: CASSLEEPAGAPDSYEQYF. CDR3 nucleotides: TGTGCCAGCAGCTTAGAAGAACCGGCAGGGGCACCCGACTCCTACGAGCAGTACTTC. This chain uses TRBV7-2 with TRBJ2-7, with a possible D match to TRBD1 (6 bases). The CDR3 length is 19 residues. Trimming cost V 1 base and J 0 bases, with 22 bases left between them. Per germline, CDR1 SGHTA and CDR2 FQGNSA. The full variable domain, completed using reference TRBV7-2 and TRBJ2-7, is GAGVSQSPSNKVTEKGKDVELRCDPISGHTALYWYRQSLGQGLEFLIYFQGNSAPDKSGLPSDRFSAERTGGSVSTLTIQRTQQEDSAVYLCASSLEEPAGAPDSYEQYFGPGTRLTVT.

This clone was counted once. CDR3 nucleotides: TGTGCCAGCAGCTTCCTCCGGGACACTAACAGGGGTAACACCATATATTTT. Its protein is CASSFLRDTNRGNTIYF. The chain employs TRBV7-2 and TRBJ1-3; 7 bases line up with TRBD1. J was trimmed by 7 bases and V by 3 bases; bases with no gene match: 15. The CDR3 totals 17 residues. CDR1 SGHTA and CDR2 FQGNSA come from the germline V gene.

The chain uses TRBV5-1 and TRBJ2-7; 7 nucleotides match TRBD2. V gave up 8 bases and J gave up 5 bases; unmatched junction bases: 19. This CDR3 has 16 amino acids. Germline CDR1 is SGHRS and CDR2 is YFSETQ. The CDR3 DNA is TGCGCCAGTAACTCCGGGACTACCTCTTCGCCGGACGAGCAGTACTTC. Protein product: CASNSGTTSSPDEQYF.

CDR3 coding DNA: TGCGCCAGCAGCTTGGGGCGGGGGCCTTGGGAAGCCGAGCAGTACTTC. Translated, it gives CASSLGRGPWEAEQYF. The chain uses TRBV5-1 and TRBJ2-7; TRBD2 might be the D (7 bases). The CDR3 spans 16 residues. V lost 0 bases, J lost 6 bases, and 19 bases lay in between. Per the germline V gene, CDR1 is SGHRS and CDR2 is YFSETQ.

The chain has TRBV9 and TRBJ2-2; 7 nucleotides agree with TRBD2. V dropped 0 bases and J dropped 4; count of bases not matched to a gene: 6. Germline CDR1 SGDLS, CDR2 YYNGEE. This CDR3 has 16 amino acids. The CDR3 bases are TGTGCCAGCAGCGTAGCGGGGAGGGAGGTCACCGGGGAGCTGTTTTTT. It yields the protein CASSVAGREVTGELFF.

The CDR3 DNA follows: TGTGCCAGCAGCACGGCCAGGGCCCAAGAGACCCAGTACTTC. Translation: CASSTARAQETQYF. The V and J genes are TRBV7-9 and TRBJ2-5, with D perhaps TRBD1 (5 bases). In germline, CDR1 is SEHNR, CDR2 FQNEAQ (reference sequence). V lost 5 bases and J lost 1, with 11 bases in between. This CDR3 spans 14 amino acids.

This clone was seen only once. The chain couples TRBV27 to TRBJ2-2; 8 nucleotides line up with TRBD2. Germline CDR1 is MNHEY and CDR2 is SMNVEV (reference sequence). The trim removed 5 bases at V and 5 bases at J, leaving 13 bases unmatched. The CDR3 has 17 amino acids. The chain's CDR3 is CASSTIFTGGLTGELFF. The DNA of the CDR3 is TGTGCCAGCAGTACGATCTTTACGGGAGGGCTAACCGGGGAGCTGTTTTTT.